The T cell receptor beta chain described here comes from a study of blood T cells in healthy people across ages. Study-level background: Per every two T cells, about one barcoded beta molecule was captured by template switching.

The CDR3 sequence is 14 residues long. The V gene lost 1 base and the J gene lost 6 bases, with 11 bases spanning the gap. From germline, CDR1 is LNHDA and CDR2 SQIVND (reference sequence). A minimum of 7 million PBMCs was isolated per sample. Alongside a J-beta primer mix, a sample-barcoded 5' primer served in a second PCR lasting about 6 to 12 cycles. Using its own MiXCR run on the 5' RACE reads, TCRdb lists one record per CDR3 protein. The table lists 1.5 million to 2 million distinct CDR3 sequences, about two fifths of them singletons. The sequence was obtained from a human donor in good health. The sample taken for sequencing was blood. This chain connects TRBV19 to TRBJ2-3; D not certain. The CDR3 nucleotides are TGTGCCAGTAGTATAGTAGGTCGTGGGGATACGCAGTATTTT. Protein sequence: CASSIVGRGDTQYF.